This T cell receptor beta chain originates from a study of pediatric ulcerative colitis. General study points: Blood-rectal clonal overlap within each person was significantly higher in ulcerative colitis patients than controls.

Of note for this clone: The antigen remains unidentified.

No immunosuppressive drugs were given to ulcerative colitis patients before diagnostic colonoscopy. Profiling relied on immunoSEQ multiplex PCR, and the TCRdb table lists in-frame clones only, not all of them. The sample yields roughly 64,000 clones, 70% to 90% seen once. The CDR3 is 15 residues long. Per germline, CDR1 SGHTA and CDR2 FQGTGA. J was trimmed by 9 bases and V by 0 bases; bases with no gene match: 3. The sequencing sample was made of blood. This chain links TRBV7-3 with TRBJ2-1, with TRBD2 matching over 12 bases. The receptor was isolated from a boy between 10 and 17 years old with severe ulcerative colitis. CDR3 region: CASSLTPGLAGEQFF. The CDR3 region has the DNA TGTGCCAGCAGCTTAACTCCGGGACTAGCGGGTGAGCAGTTCTTC.